Below are 5 T cell receptor beta chains sequenced from a single sample in a study of cytomegalovirus exposure and HLA in healthy donors. Primers: 60 Vbeta forward and 13 Jbeta reverse. The assay was immunoSEQ multiplex PCR, and TCRdb's table has in-frame clones only and misses some. The sample lists some 60,000 clones; around 83% were seen once. Specimen: PBMCs. These TCRs come from a man aged 35-49 years in good health and CMV-seronegative.

This clone was observed a single time. The chain links TRBV18 to TRBJ2-5, with 10 bases aligning to TRBD2. The CDR3 spans 15 residues. Germline values: CDR1 KGHSH, CDR2 LQKENI. V trimming: 2 bases; J trimming: 7 bases; junction bases outside the gene matches: 7. CDR3 region: CASSPTSGDPRTQYF. CDR3 sequence (DNA): TGTGCCAGCTCACCAACTAGCGGGGACCCCCGGACCCAGTACTTC.

The chain combines TRBV28 with TRBJ2-4; TRBD1 might be the D (7 bases). This CDR3 is built from 16 residues. Trimming removed 7 bases from V and 3 bases from J, with 19 bases in between. Germline V lookup: CDR1 MDHEN, CDR2 SYDVKM. CDR3 coding DNA: TGTGCCAGCAAGCCCGCGGGGACAGTGGGCAAAAACATTCAGTACTTC. Translated: CASKPAGTVGKNIQYF.

The chain has TRBV6-1 and TRBJ1-1, with 10 bases matching TRBD1. This CDR3 has 16 residues. Per the germline V gene, CDR1 is MNHNS and CDR2 is SASEGT. The junction had 8 bases not matched to a gene; V was cut back by 3 bases and J by 4 bases. This chain's CDR3 is CASSERQGATGTEAFF. CDR3 bases: TGTGCCAGCAGTGAGAGACAGGGGGCGACGGGCACTGAAGCTTTCTTT.

The genes are TRBV2 and TRBJ2-7; TRBD2 matches 7 bases. V was clipped by 5 bases and J by 0 bases; unmatched bases: 7. The CDR3 has 15 amino acids. Germline assignment: CDR1 SNHLY and CDR2 FYNNEI. The CDR3 sequence is CASSTGLGISYEQYF. The CDR3 DNA reads as TGTGCCAGCAGTACCGGACTAGGAATCTCCTACGAGCAGTACTTC.

The chain carries TRBV30 and TRBJ1-6; 8 positions agree with TRBD1. The CDR3 length is 14 residues. Germline CDR1 GTSNPN, CDR2 SVGIG (reference sequence). With V trimmed by 6 bases and J by 7 bases, 8 bases remained unmatched. In DNA form, the CDR3 reads TGTGCCTGTGCCCGGACAGGGTTAAATTCACCCCTCCACTTT. It translates to CACARTGLNSPLHF. Using reference TRBV30 and TRBJ1-6 for the parts outside the CDR3, the full variable domain is SQTIHQWPATLVQPVGSPLSLECTVEGTSNPNLYWYRQAAGRGLQLLFYSVGIGQISSEVPQNLSASRPQDRQFILSSKKLLLSDSGFYLCACARTGLNSPLHFGNGTRLTVT.